These 30 T cell receptor beta chains came from one sample sequenced in a study of T-cell memory formation after mild COVID-19 (dated by TCRdb to the early 2020s). Library preparation employed 5' RACE. Data came from an Illumina NovaSeq 6000. TCRdb took the public reads, trimmed them with fastp at Q25, ran MiXCR for clone calling and kept in-frame beta chains. Every CDR3 protein is listed once, alongside the most common genes and DNA of its rows. A total of under 300,000 distinct CDR3 sequences appear in this sample, 8% to 10% of them only once. Of the sample, approximately 22% is held by the ten largest clones. Material for sequencing was PBMCs or a T cell subset sorted from them (not recorded which). Receptors originate from a man aged 18 to 29 who had mild COVID-19 (a few samples of this study predate the infection). The sample titles of this study are shuffled in the database, so cell type and time point are left out; the donor was told from shared clones.

This clonotype appeared a few times. The chain recombines TRBV4-3 with TRBJ2-3, with 8 bases identical to TRBD2. This CDR3 region has 17 residues. Germline V gives CDR1 LGHNA, CDR2 YSLEER. The V segment lost 1 base and the J segment 4 bases; nucleotides outside the gene matches: 10. The CDR3 is CASSQGLPRGAADTQYF. DNA of the CDR3: TGCGCCAGCAGCCAAGGGTTGCCGCGGGGGGCCGCAGATACGCAGTATTTT.

This clonotype was observed a handful of times. The chain employs TRBV18 and TRBJ2-7, with TRBD1 matching over 8 bases. From germline, CDR1 is KGHSH and CDR2 LQKENI. This CDR3 comprises 15 residues. With 2 bases clipped from V and 1 base from J, the junction kept 4 bases outside the gene matches. For the CDR3, the DNA is TGTGCCAGCTCACCAGGGACAGGCGAATCCTACGAGCAGTACTTC. Its protein is CASSPGTGESYEQYF.

This clonotype came up many times. This sequence joins TRBV5-5 and TRBJ2-5; 7 bases are a match to TRBD2. The CDR3 has 15 amino acids. V dropped 1 base and J dropped 2; count of bases not matched to a gene: 5. Germline CDR1 reads SGHKS; CDR2 reads YYEKEE (reference sequence). CDR3 sequence reads: CASSLFAGVQETQYF. The CDR3 region has the DNA TGTGCCAGCAGCTTGTTTGCGGGGGTTCAAGAGACCCAGTACTTC.

This clonotype was seen a few times. This sequence joins TRBV4-1 and TRBJ2-7, with D unresolved. Germline CDR1 MGHRA, CDR2 YSYEKL. V lost 2 bases, J lost 4 bases, and 9 bases lay in between. This CDR3 is 13 amino acids long. The CDR3 nucleotides read TGCGCCAGCAGCCAACCTCGCGGATACGAGCAGTACTTC. This codes for CASSQPRGYEQYF.

The V call is TRBV28, the J call TRBJ2-2, with D possibly being TRBD1 (5 bases). CDR1 is MDHEN, CDR2 SYDVKM, per germline. There are 16 residues in the CDR3. Trimming took 3 bases from V and 5 from J, leaving 16 bases between them. CDR3 region: CASSFGAALRTGELFF. The CDR3, as DNA: TGTGCCAGCAGTTTTGGGGCAGCCCTTCGGACCGGGGAGCTGTTTTTT.

The chain has TRBV19 and TRBJ1-2; 7 positions match TRBD1. V trimming: 3 bases; J trimming: 2 bases; junction bases outside the gene matches: 6. CDR3 size: 15 residues. The germline V gene encodes CDR1 LNHDA and CDR2 SQIVND (reference sequence). The CDR3 reads CASSIATGVNYGYTF. Written as DNA, the CDR3 is TGTGCCAGTAGTATTGCTACAGGGGTGAACTATGGCTACACCTTC. The whole variable domain, remainder taken from reference TRBV19 and TRBJ1-2, is DGGITQSPKYLFRKEGQNVTLSCEQNLNHDAMYWYRQDPGQGLRLIYYSQIVNDFQKGDIAEGYSVSREKKESFPLTVTSAQKNPTAFYLCASSIATGVNYGYTFGSGTRLTVV.

This clonotype showed up just a few times. The chain uses TRBV18 and TRBJ1-1; D is ambiguous. The CDR3 extends over 12 amino acids. V was cut by 8 bases and J by 0 bases, with 7 bases left in between. The germline V gene has CDR1 KGHSH and CDR2 LQKENI. The CDR3 is CASREMNTEAFF. In DNA, the CDR3 is TGTGCCAGCCGAGAGATGAACACTGAAGCTTTCTTT.

This clonotype was picked up a small number of times. The V and J genes are TRBV20-1 and TRBJ1-1; no clear D gene. This CDR3 is built from 13 residues. The germline V and J ends were trimmed by 6 bases and 0 bases, with 11 bases remaining between them. Germline assignment: CDR1 DFQATT and CDR2 SNEGSKA (reference sequence). CDR3: CSALGDMNTEAFF. In nucleotides, the CDR3 is TGCAGTGCCCTAGGAGATATGAACACTGAAGCTTTCTTT.

The rearrangement uses TRBV7-8 and TRBJ1-5, with 7 bases identical to TRBD1. The CDR3 is 14 amino acids. Germline V CDR1 and CDR2: SGHVS, FQNEAQ. Trimming took 5 bases from V and 5 from J; bases not matched to a gene: 6. The CDR3 DNA is TGTGCCAGCAGCGCCGGGACAGACTATCAGCCCCAGCATTTT. This gives the protein CASSAGTDYQPQHF. Based on the CDR3 plus reference TRBV7-8 and TRBJ1-5, the full variable domain is GAGVSQSPRYKVAKRGQDVALRCDPISGHVSLFWYQQALGQGPEFLTYFQNEAQLDKSGLPSDRFFAERPEGSVSTLKIQRTQQEDSAVYLCASSAGTDYQPQHFGDGTRLSIL.

There are a few counts of this clonotype. The chain has TRBV4-3 and TRBJ2-6; D may match TRBD1 or TRBD2 (5 bases each). CDR3 size: 20 residues. Germline CDR1 is LGHNA and CDR2 is YSLEER. With 0 bases removed from V and 0 bases from J, the gap between germline ends came to 18 bases. Here the CDR3 DNA reads TGCGCCAGCAGCCAAGATTCGCCAGGGACCTATAGCTCTGGGGCCAACGTCCTGACTTTC. It codes for CASSQDSPGTYSSGANVLTF.

The V call is TRBV12-3 or TRBV12-4, the J call TRBJ1-5, with 10 bases matching TRBD1. CDR3 length: 14 residues. Germline trimming cut 7 bases from V and 6 bases from J; bases unmatched to any gene: 6. CDR3 coding DNA: TGTGCCAGCACGGGACAGGGGTTGATTCAGCCCCAGCATTTT. This codes for CASTGQGLIQPQHF.

This clonotype has more than one count but fewer than ten. This chain uses TRBV5-6 with TRBJ1-6, with 10 bases matching TRBD1. V lost 3 bases, J lost 7 bases, and 7 bases stayed unmatched. The CDR3 consists of 16 residues. Germline V CDR1 and CDR2: SGHDT, YYEEEE. The CDR3 loop reads CASSSNGQGVNSPLHF. DNA for the CDR3: TGTGCCAGCAGCTCGAACGGACAGGGGGTAAATTCACCCCTCCACTTT.

The CDR3: CASSPGARAEAFF. The DNA of the CDR3 is TGCGCCAGCAGCCCAGGGGCGAGGGCTGAAGCTTTCTTT. The chain recombines TRBV4-1 with TRBJ1-1, with a possible D match to TRBD1 (6 bases). V was shortened by 4 bases and J by 6 bases, with 12 bases between the two germline ends. Germline assignment: CDR1 MGHRA and CDR2 YSYEKL. CDR3 size: 13 residues.

The chain carries TRBV20-1 and TRBJ2-7; TRBD2 agrees at 8 bases. This CDR3 contains 13 residues. CDR1 and CDR2 from the germline V gene are DFQATT and SNEGSKA (reference sequence). The ends lost 5 bases at V and 5 bases at J; junction bases unmatched: 8. CDR3 DNA sequence: TGCAGTGCTCCACCAAGACTAGCGAACGAGCAGTACGTC. Its protein is CSAPPRLANEQYV.

This clonotype was picked up a small number of times. This rearrangement joins TRBV20-1 to TRBJ2-3; 12 bases agree with TRBD2. The CDR3 contains 19 residues. The trim removed 1 base at V and 1 base at J, leaving 12 bases unmatched. CDR1 and CDR2 from the germline V gene are DFQATT and SNEGSKA (reference sequence). Here the CDR3 reads CSARVSSGGVWFGTDTQYF. The CDR3 DNA reads TGCAGTGCTAGAGTTTCTAGCGGGGGGGTTTGGTTCGGCACAGATACGCAGTATTTT.

This clonotype was recorded at least ten times. The V and J genes are TRBV11-3 and TRBJ2-1; D is undetermined. The CDR3 spans 14 residues. Germline lookup yields CDR1 SGHNT and CDR2 YENEEA. V lost 5 bases to trimming and J lost 6 bases, with 14 bases between them. The CDR3, as DNA: TGTGCCAGCAGCCCCCCCGGTCTTTCCAATGAGCAGTTCTTC. As protein: CASSPPGLSNEQFF.

This clonotype has only a few counts. V usage is TRBV9 and J usage is TRBJ2-4, with D uncertain. V lost 3 bases to trimming and J lost 8 bases, with 12 bases between them. The V gene's germline CDR1 is SGDLS and CDR2 YYNGEE. The CDR3 is made up of 13 amino acids. CDR3 amino acids: CASSASRLDIQYF. As DNA, the CDR3 is TGTGCCAGCAGCGCTAGTCGGTTAGACATTCAGTACTTC.

This clonotype was seen more than once but under ten times. This chain connects TRBV7-8 to TRBJ2-5; 7 bases line up with TRBD1. Germline values: CDR1 SGHVS, CDR2 FQNEAQ. The CDR3 has 14 residues. With 5 bases clipped from V and 3 bases from J, the junction kept 6 bases outside the gene matches. CDR3 residues: CASSQSDRKETQYF. CDR3 bases: TGTGCCAGCAGCCAATCGGACAGGAAAGAGACCCAGTACTTC.

The chain is built from TRBV5-1 and TRBJ1-1, with D tentatively TRBD1 (5 bases). Trimming took 9 bases from V and 1 from J, leaving 10 bases between them. CDR3 length: 12 residues. CDR1 and CDR2 (germline): SGHRS, YFSETQ. DNA of the CDR3: TGCGCCACCAGGGACCAGAACACTGAAGCTTTCTTT. Encoded protein: CATRDQNTEAFF.

This chain uses TRBV5-5 with TRBJ1-2; a possible D gene is TRBD1 (5 bases). Germline loops: CDR1 SGHKS, CDR2 YYEKEE (reference sequence). The CDR3 runs 14 residues. The V gene lost 1 base and the J gene lost 7 bases, with 14 bases spanning the gap. In DNA, the CDR3 is TGTGCCAGCAGCTTGCTGACAGCCAACACTGGCTACACCTTC. Its protein is CASSLLTANTGYTF. The full variable domain, in which reference TRBV5-5 and TRBJ1-2 provide the parts outside the CDR3, is DAGVTQSPTHLIKTRGQQVTLRCSPISGHKSVSWYQQVLGQGPQFIFQYYEKEERGRGNFPDRFSARQFPNYSSELNVNALLLGDSALYLCASSLLTANTGYTFGSGTRLTVV.

In this sample, this clonotype turned up many times. CDR3 nucleotides: TGTGCCAGCAGTTACTCCCAGCCGAACACCGGGGAGCTGTTTTTT. Its protein is CASSYSQPNTGELFF. The chain is built from TRBV6-6 and TRBJ2-2, with no clear D. V was shortened by 0 bases and J by 0 bases, with 5 bases between the two germline ends. From germline, CDR1 is MNHNY and CDR2 SVGAGI (reference sequence). The CDR3 extends over 15 amino acids.

There are many counts of this clonotype. This chain joins TRBV20-1 and TRBJ2-3; D might be TRBD1 (6 bases). The germline V and J ends were trimmed by 8 bases and 7 bases, with 19 bases remaining between them. The CDR3 runs to 13 residues. CDR1 DFQATT and CDR2 SNEGSKA come from the germline V gene (reference sequence). In DNA form, the CDR3 reads TGCAGTCCCCGGGACAAAACTGACTATACGCAGTATTTT. Amino acids: CSPRDKTDYTQYF.

This clonotype has more than one count but fewer than ten. The V and J genes are TRBV12-3 or TRBV12-4 and TRBJ2-5; possibly TRBD1 or TRBD2 for D (5 bases each). Trimming cost V 5 bases and J 9 bases, with 16 bases left between them. The CDR3 has 13 amino acids. The CDR3, as DNA: TGTGCCAGCAGTCTGTCCCCCGAGGGGCCCCAGTACTTC. Translated: CASSLSPEGPQYF.

V and J are TRBV5-1 and TRBJ2-5; D is perhaps TRBD2 (6 bases). The CDR3 is 14 residues long. Germline V gene sequence: CDR1 SGHRS, CDR2 YFSETQ. Trimming took off 6 bases at V and 5 bases at J, with 17 bases between the two ends. The CDR3 region has the DNA TGCGCCAGCACCCTGGAGGGAAACGGGGAGACCCAGTACTTC. It specifies CASTLEGNGETQYF. The variable domain in full, with the rest retrieved from reference TRBV5-1 and TRBJ2-5, is KAGVTQTPRYLIKTRGQQVTLSCSPISGHRSVSWYQQTPGQGLQFLFEYFSETQRNKGNFPGRFSGRQFSNSRSEMNVSTLELGDSALYLCASTLEGNGETQYFGPGTRLLVL.

In its sample, this clonotype was seen a few times. The rearrangement links TRBV20-1 to TRBJ2-7; D is undetermined. CDR1 and CDR2 from the germline V gene are DFQATT and SNEGSKA (reference sequence). The CDR3 contains 13 residues. The V gene lost 7 bases and the J gene lost 0 bases, with 13 bases spanning the gap. CDR3 residues: CSGAAHFSYEQYV. The CDR3 DNA reads as TGCAGTGGAGCCGCGCACTTCTCCTACGAGCAGTACGTC.

CDR3 coding DNA: TGTGCCAGCAGGCCTCGGGACGTTAGTACGCAGTATTTT. It translates to CASRPRDVSTQYF. The chain combines TRBV28 with TRBJ2-3; perhaps D is TRBD1 or TRBD2 (5 bases each). V lost 6 bases, J lost 8 bases, and 15 bases lay in between. This CDR3 comprises 13 residues. Germline V CDR1 and CDR2: MDHEN, SYDVKM.

The chain is built from TRBV20-1 and TRBJ1-5; weak D call: TRBD1 (5 bases). The CDR3 runs 16 residues. Germline CDR1 is DFQATT and CDR2 is SNEGSKA (reference sequence). V shed 1 base and J shed 0 bases, with 13 bases lying between them. In nucleotides, the CDR3 is TGCAGTGCTAGAGGAATGCGACAGATTAGCAATCAGCCCCAGCATTTT. Residues: CSARGMRQISNQPQHF.

The rearrangement joins TRBV20-1 to TRBJ2-3, with 14 bases identical to TRBD2. This CDR3 contains 16 residues. Unmatched junction bases numbered 9, after V lost 3 bases and J lost 7 bases. The V gene's germline CDR1 is DFQATT and CDR2 SNEGSKA (reference sequence). The CDR3 DNA follows: TGCAGTGCTAGGAGGACTAGCGGGGGGATGAGGAATACGCAGTATTTT. It yields the protein CSARRTSGGMRNTQYF.

The chain carries TRBV7-2 and TRBJ1-2, with 9 bases matching TRBD1. CDR1 and CDR2 from the germline V gene are SGHTA and FQGNSA. After removal of 5 bases from V and 4 bases from J, the junction contained 5 bases not matched to a gene. The CDR3 spans 14 residues. The DNA of the CDR3 is TGTGCCAGCAGCCAAGGACAGGGGACCTATGGCTACACCTTC. Translation: CASSQGQGTYGYTF.

This clonotype was seen many times. This rearrangement joins TRBV12-3 or TRBV12-4 to TRBJ2-4; tentative D call: TRBD1 (5 bases). The ends were cut back, 0 bases at V and 3 bases at J, with 9 bases in the middle. The CDR3 runs to 15 residues. The chain's CDR3 is CASSLAQGGKNIQYF. In DNA, the CDR3 is TGTGCCAGCAGTTTAGCGCAGGGTGGCAAAAACATTCAGTACTTC.